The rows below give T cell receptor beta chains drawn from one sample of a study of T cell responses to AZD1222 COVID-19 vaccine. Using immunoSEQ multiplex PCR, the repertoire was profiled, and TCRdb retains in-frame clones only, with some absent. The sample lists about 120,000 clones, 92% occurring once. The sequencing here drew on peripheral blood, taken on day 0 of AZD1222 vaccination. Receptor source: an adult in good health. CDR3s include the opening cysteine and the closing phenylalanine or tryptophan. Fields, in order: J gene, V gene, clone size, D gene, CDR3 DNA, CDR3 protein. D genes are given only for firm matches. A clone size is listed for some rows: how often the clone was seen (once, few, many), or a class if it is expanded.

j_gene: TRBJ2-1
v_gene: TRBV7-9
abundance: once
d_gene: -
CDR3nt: TGTGCCAGCAGCTTACAGTTGGGCGATAATGAGCAGTTCTTC
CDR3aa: CASSLQLGDNEQFF

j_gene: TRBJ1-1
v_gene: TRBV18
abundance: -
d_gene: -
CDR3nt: TGTGCCAGCTCACCACCGGGGAACACTGAAGCTTTCTTT
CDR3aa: CASSPPGNTEAFF

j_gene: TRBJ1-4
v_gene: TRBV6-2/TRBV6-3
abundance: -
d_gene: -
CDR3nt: TGTGCCAGCAGTTTCGGGCACGCCGTAAGGCTGTTTTTT
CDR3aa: CASSFGHAVRLFF

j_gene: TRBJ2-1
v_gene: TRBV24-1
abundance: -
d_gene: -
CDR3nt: TGTGCCACCAGTGATCCCGGCAGCTCCTACAATGAGCAGTTCTTC
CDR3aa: CATSDPGSSYNEQFF

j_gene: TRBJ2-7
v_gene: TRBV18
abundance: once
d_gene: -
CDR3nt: TGTGCCAGCTCACCACCAGGGTCCTACGAGCAGTACTTC
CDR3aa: CASSPPGSYEQYF

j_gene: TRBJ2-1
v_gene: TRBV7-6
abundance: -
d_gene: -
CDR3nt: TGTGCCAGCAGCTTAGTTGAGATGTGGGCGATTGGGGACAATGAGCAGTTCTTC
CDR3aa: CASSLVEMWAIGDNEQFF

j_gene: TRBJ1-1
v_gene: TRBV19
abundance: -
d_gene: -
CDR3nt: TGTGCCAGTAGTACCACGACAGGAGTTTTGATTAACACTGAAGCTTTCTTT
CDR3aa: CASSTTTGVLINTEAFF

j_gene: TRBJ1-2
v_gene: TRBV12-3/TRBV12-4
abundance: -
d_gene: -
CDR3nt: TGTGCCAGCAGTGACAGTTTGCGTGGCTACACCTTC
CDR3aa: CASSDSLRGYTF

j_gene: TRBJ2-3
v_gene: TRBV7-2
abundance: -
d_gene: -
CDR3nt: TGTGCCAGCAGCTTAGGCTTGTCGTTTTTCACAGATACGCAGTATTTT
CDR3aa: CASSLGLSFFTDTQYF

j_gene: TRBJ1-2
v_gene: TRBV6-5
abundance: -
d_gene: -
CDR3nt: TGTGCCAGCAGTTACTCGGGACCGTTAACTTATGGCTACACCTTC
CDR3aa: CASSYSGPLTYGYTF

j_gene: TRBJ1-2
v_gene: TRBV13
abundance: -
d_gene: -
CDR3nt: TGTGCCAGCAGCTCTGGGGGTGGCGGCTACACCTTC
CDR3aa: CASSSGGGGYTF

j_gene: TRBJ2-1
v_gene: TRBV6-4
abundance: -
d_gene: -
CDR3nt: TGTGCCAGCAGTTCAGGACTCGAAAACAATGAGCAGTTCTTC
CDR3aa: CASSSGLENNEQFF

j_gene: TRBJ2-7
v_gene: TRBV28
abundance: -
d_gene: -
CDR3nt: TGTGCCAGCAGTTTCTTGAACAGCTACGAGCAGTACTTC
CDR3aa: CASSFLNSYEQYF

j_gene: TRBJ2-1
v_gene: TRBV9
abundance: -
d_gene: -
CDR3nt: TGTGCCAGCAGCGCCGTTCTAGCGTCCAATGAGCAGTTCTTC
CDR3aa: CASSAVLASNEQFF

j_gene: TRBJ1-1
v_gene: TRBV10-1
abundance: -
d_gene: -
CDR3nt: TGCGCCAGCAGTGACGAAAGGGGCACTGAAGCTTTCTTT
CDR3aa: CASSDERGTEAFF

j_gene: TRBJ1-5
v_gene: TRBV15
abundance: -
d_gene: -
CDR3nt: TGTGCCACCAGCAGAGAGGTCAGGGGAATACAGCCCCAGCATTTT
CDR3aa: CATSREVRGIQPQHF

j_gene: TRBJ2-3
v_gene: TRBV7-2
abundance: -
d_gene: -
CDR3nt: TGTGCCAGCAGCGCATCGGGACTGTACACAGATACGCAGTATTTT
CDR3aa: CASSASGLYTDTQYF

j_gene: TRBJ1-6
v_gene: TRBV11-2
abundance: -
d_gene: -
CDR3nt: TGTGCCAGCAGCCGGCAGGGATATAGTAATTCACCCCTCCACTTT
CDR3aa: CASSRQGYSNSPLHF

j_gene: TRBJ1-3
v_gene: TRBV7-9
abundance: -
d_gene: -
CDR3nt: TGTGCCAGCAGCTTGTCAGACGGAAACACCATATATTTT
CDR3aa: CASSLSDGNTIYF

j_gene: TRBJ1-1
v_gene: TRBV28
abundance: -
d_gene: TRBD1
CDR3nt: TGTGCCAGCAGTGAATCAGGGGGCGGGGGCACTGAAGCTTTCTTT
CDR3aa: CASSESGGGGTEAFF

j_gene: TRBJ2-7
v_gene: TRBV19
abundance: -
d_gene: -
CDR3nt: TGTGCCAGTAGTATTTCCGGCTCAGAATCCCGTCGTTACGAGCAGTACTTC
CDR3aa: CASSISGSESRRYEQYF

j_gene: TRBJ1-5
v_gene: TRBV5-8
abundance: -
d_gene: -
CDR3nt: TGTGCCAGCAGCTTGCTGGGGGAAAATCAGCCCCAGCATTTT
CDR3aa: CASSLLGENQPQHF

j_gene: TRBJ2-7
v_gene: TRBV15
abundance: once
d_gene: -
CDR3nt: TGTGCCACCAGCTTACGGGAATCAGGGGTTGGGTACGAGCAGTACTTC
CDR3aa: CATSLRESGVGYEQYF

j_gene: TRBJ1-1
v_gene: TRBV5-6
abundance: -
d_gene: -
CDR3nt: TGTGCCAGCAGCGAACGCCGGGACGAGGACACTGAAGCTTTCTTT
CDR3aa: CASSERRDEDTEAFF

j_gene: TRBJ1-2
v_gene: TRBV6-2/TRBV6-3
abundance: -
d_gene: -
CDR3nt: TGTGCCAGCAGCCCCGGGGGGGGCGGCTACACCTTC
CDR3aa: CASSPGGGGYTF

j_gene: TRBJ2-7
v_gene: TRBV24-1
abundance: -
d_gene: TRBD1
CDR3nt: TGTGCCACCAGTGATCCACGACAGGGTTCCTACGAGCAGTACTTC
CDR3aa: CATSDPRQGSYEQYF

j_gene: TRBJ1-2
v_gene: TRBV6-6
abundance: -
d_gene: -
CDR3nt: TGTGCCAGCAGGTCGTCGGGCTACACCTTC
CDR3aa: CASRSSGYTF

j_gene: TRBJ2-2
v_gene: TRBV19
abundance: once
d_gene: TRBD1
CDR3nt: TGTGCCAGTAGGACCGGGACAGGGACCACCGGGGAGCTGTTTTTT
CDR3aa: CASRTGTGTTGELFF

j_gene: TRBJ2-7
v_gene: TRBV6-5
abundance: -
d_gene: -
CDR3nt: TGTGCCAGCAGATTGAGGTATGACACCTACGAGCAGTACTTC
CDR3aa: CASRLRYDTYEQYF

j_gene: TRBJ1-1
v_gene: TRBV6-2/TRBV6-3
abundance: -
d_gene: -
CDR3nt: TGTGCCAGCAGTCATCCCCAGGAGACTGAAGCTTTCTTT
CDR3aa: CASSHPQETEAFF

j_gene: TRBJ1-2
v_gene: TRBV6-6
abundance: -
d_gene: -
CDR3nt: TGTGCCACCTCGGAGCCAAACTATGGCTACACCTTC
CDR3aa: CATSEPNYGYTF

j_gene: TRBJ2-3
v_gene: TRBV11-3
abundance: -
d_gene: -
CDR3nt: TGTGCCAGCAGCTGTCTGGCCCCCTCGGGGGTAGATACGCAGTATTTT
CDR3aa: CASSCLAPSGVDTQYF

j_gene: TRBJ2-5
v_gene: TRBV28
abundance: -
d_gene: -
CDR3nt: TGTGCCAGCAGTAAGCAAGGGACCCAGTACTTC
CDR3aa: CASSKQGTQYF

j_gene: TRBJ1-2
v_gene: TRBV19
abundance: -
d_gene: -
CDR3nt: TGTGCCAGTAGTACCCCCGGACAGCTCCTCTTCGCCTATGGCTACACCTTC
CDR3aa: CASSTPGQLLFAYGYTF

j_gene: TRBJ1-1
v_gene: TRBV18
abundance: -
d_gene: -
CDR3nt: TGTGCCAGCTCACCATCGGACAGAAATAACACTGAAGCTTTCTTT
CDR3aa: CASSPSDRNNTEAFF

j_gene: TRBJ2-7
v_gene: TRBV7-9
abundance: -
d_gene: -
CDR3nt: TGTGCCAGCAGCCAGGGGGGGGACGAGCAGTACTTC
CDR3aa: CASSQGGDEQYF

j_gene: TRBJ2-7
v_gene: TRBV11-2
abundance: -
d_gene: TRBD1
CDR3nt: TGTGCCAGCAGCGTCAGGACAGGGGGAACCTACGAGCAGTACTTC
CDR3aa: CASSVRTGGTYEQYF

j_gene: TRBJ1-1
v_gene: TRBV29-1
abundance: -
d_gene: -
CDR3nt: TGCAGCCACAAATCGGACAGCTTCGAAGCTTTCTTT
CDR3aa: CSHKSDSFEAFF

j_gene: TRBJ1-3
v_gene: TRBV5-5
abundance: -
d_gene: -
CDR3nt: TGTGCCAGCAGCTCCGCGGGGGGTCAAACTGGAAACACCATATATTTT
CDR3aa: CASSSAGGQTGNTIYF

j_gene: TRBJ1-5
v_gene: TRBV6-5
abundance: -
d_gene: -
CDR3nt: TGTGCCAGCAGTCCAACAGGGATAAGCAATCAGCCCCAGCATTTT
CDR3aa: CASSPTGISNQPQHF

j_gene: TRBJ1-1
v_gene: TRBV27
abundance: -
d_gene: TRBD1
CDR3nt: TGTGCCAGCAGTTTTAGGACAGGGGGATTGAACACTGAAGCTTTCTTT
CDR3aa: CASSFRTGGLNTEAFF

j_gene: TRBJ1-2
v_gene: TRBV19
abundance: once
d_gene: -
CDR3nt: TGTGCCAGTAAGAAGTCGATGACAGCTAACTATGGCTACACCTTC
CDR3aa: CASKKSMTANYGYTF

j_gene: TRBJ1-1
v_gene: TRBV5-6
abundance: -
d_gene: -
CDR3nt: TGTGCCAGCATCCCGAGGGGCCTTCGCACTGAAGCTTTCTTT
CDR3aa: CASIPRGLRTEAFF

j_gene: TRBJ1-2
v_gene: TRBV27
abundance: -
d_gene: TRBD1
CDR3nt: TGTGCCAGCAGTAGCCGACAGGGAAACTATGGCTACACCTTC
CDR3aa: CASSSRQGNYGYTF

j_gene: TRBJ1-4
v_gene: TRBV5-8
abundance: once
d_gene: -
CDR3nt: TGTGCCAGCAGCTGGGGCGGACAGAGTAATGAAAAACTGTTTTTT
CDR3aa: CASSWGGQSNEKLFF

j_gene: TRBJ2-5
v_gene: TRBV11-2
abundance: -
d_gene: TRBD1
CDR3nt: TGTGCCAGCAGCTTAGGCCGATTCCACAGGACAGGGAAACAAGAGACCCAGTACTTC
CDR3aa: CASSLGRFHRTGKQETQYF

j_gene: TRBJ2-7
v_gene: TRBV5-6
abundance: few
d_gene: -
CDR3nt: TGTGCCAGCAGTACGGCGGCCCACGAGCAGTACTTC
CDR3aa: CASSTAAHEQYF

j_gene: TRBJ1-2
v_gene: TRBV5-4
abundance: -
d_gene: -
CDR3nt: TGTGCCAGCAGCCCGCCGGGATCTAACTATGGCTACACCTTC
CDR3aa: CASSPPGSNYGYTF

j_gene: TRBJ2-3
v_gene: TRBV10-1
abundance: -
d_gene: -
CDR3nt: TGCGCCAGTAGTGACCCCTTGGATACGCAGTATTTT
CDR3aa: CASSDPLDTQYF

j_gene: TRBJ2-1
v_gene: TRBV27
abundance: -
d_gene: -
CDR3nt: TGTGCCAGCAGCCGACACAATGAGCAGTTCTTC
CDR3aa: CASSRHNEQFF

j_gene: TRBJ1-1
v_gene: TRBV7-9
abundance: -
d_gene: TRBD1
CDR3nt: TGTGCCAGTGAAACGACAGGGGGAACTGAAGCTTTCTTT
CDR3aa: CASETTGGTEAFF

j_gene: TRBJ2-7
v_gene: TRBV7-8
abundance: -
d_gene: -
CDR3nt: TGTGCCAGCAGCTTAGGAGTGGCGCGAAGCTCCTACGAGCAGTACTTC
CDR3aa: CASSLGVARSSYEQYF

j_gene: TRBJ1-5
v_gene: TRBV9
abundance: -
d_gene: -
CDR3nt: TGTGCCAGCAGCCCTGGAGGGGATCAGCCCCAGCATTTT
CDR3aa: CASSPGGDQPQHF

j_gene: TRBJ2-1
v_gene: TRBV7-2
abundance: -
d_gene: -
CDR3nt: TGTGCCAGCAAAAGAGCGGGTGGGCGAAATGAGCAGTTCTTC
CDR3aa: CASKRAGGRNEQFF